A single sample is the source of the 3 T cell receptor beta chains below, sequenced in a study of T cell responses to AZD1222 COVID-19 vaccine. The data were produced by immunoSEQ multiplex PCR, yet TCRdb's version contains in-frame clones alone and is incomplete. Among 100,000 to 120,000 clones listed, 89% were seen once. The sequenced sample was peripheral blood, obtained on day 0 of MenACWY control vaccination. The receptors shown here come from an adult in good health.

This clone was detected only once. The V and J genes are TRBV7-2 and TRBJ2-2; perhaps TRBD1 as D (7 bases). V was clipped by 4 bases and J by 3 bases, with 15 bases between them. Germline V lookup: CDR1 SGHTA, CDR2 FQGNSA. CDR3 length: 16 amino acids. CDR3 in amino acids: CASSSGGGGDTGELFF. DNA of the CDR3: TGTGCCAGCAGCTCCGGAGGGGGCGGCGACACCGGGGAGCTGTTTTTT.

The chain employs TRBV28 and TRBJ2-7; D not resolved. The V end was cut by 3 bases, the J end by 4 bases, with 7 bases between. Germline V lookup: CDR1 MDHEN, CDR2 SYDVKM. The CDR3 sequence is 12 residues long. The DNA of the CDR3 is TGTGCCAGCAGTTTGTCCAGATACGAGCAGTACTTC. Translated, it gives CASSLSRYEQYF.

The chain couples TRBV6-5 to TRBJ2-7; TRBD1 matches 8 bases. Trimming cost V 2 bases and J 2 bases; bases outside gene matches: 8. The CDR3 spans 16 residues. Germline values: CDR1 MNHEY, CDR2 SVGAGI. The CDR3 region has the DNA TGTGCCAGCAGTTACCTTCGAACAGGGGGGACCTACGAGCAGTACTTC. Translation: CASSYLRTGGTYEQYF.